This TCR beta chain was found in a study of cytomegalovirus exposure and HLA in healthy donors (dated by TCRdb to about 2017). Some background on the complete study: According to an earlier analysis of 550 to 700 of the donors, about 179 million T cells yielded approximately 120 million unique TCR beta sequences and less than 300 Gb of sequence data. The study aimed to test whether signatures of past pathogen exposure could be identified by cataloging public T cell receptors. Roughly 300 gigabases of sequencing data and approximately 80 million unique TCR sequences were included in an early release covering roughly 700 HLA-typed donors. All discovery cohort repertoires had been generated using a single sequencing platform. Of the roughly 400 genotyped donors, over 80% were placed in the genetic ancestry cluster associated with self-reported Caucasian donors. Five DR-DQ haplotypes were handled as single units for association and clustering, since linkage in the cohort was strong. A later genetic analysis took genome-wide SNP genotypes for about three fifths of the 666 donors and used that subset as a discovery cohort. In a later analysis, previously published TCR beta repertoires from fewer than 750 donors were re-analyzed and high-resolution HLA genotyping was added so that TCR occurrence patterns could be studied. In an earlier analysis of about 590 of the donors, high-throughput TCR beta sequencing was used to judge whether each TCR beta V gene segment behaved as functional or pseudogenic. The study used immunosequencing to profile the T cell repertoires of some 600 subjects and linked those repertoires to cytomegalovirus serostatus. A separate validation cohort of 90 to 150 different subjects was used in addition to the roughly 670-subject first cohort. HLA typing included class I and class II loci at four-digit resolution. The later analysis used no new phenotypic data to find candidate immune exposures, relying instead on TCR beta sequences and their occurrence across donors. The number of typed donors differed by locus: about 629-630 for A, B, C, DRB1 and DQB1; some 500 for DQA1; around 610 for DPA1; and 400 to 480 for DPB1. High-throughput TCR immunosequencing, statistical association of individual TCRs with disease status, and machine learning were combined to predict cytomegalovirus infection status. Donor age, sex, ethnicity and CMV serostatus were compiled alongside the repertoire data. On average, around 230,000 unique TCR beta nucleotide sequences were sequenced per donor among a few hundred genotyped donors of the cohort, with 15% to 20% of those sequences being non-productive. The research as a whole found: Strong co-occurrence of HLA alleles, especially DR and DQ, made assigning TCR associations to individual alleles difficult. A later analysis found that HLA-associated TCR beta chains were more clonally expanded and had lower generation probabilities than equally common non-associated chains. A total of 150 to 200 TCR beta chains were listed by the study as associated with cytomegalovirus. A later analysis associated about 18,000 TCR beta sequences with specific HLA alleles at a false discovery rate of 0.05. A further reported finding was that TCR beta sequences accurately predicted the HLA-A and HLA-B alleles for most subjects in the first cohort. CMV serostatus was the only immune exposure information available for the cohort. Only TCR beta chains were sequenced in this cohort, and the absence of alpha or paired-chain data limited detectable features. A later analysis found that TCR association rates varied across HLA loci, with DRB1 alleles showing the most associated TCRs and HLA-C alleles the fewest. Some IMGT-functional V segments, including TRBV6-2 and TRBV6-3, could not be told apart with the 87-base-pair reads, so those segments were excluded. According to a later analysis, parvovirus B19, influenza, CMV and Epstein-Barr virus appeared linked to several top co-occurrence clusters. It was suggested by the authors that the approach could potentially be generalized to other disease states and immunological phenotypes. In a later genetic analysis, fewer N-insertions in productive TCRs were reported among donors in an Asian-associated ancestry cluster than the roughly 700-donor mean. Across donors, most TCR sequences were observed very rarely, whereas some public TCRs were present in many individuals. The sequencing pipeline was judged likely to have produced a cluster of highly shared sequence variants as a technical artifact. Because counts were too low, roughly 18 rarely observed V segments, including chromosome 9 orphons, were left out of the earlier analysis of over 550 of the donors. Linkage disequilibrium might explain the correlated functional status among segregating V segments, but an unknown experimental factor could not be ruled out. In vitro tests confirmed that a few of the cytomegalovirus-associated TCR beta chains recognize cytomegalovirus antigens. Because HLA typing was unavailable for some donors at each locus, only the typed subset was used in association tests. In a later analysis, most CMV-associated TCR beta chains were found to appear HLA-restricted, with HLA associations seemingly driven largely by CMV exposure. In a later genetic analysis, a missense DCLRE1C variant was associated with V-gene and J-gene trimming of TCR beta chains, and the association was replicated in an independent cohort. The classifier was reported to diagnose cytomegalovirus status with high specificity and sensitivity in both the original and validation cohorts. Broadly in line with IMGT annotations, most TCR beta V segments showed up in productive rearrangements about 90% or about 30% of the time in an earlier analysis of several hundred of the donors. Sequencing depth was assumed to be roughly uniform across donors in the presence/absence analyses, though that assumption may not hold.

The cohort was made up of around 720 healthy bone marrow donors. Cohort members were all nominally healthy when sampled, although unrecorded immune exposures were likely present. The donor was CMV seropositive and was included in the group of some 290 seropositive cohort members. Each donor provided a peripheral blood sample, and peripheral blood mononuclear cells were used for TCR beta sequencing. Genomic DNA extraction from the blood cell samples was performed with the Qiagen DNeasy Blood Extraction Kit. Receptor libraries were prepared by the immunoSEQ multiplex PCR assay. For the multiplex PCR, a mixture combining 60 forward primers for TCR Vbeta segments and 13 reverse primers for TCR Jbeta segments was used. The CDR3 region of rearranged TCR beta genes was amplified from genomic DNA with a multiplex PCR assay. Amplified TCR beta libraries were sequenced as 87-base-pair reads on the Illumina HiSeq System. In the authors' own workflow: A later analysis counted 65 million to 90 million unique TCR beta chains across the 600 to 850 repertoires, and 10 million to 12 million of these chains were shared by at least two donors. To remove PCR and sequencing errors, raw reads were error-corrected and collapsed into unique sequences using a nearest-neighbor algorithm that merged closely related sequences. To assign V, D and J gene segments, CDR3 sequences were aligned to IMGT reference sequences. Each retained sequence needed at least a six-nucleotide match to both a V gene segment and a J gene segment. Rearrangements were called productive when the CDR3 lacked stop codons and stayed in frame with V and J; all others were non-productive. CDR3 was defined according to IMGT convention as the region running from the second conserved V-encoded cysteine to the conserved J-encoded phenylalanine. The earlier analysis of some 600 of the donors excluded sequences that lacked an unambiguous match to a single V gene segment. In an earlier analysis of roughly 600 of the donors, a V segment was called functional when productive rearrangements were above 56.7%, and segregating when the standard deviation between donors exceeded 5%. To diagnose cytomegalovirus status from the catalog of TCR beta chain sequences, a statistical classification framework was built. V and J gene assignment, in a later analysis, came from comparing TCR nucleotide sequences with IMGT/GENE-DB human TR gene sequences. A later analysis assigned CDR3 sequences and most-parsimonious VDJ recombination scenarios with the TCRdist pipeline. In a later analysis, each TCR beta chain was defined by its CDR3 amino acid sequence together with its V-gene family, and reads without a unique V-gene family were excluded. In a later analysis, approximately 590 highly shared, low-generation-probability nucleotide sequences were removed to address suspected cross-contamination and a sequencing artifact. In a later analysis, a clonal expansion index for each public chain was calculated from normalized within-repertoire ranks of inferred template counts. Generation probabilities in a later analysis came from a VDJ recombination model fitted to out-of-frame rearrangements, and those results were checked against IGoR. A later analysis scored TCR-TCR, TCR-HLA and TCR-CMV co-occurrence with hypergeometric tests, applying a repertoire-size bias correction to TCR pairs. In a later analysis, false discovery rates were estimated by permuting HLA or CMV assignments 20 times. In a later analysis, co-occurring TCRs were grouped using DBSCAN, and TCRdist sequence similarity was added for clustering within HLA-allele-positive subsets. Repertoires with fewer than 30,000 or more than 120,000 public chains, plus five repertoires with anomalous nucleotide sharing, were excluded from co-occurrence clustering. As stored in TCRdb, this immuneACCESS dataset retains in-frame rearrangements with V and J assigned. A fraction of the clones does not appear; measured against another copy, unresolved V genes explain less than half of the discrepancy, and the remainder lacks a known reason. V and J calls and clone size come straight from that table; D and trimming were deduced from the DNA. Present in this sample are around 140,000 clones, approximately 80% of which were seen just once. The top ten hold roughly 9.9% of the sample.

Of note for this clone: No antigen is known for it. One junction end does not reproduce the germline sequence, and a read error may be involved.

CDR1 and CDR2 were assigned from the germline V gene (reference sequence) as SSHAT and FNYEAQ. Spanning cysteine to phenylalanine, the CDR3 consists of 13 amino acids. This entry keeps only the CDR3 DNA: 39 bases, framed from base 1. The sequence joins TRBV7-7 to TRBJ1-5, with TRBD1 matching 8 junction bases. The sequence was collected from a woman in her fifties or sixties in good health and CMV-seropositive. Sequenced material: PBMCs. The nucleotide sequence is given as TGTGCTAGCAGCTCCGACAGGGGCCAGCCCCAGCATTTT. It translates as CASSSDRGQPQHF.